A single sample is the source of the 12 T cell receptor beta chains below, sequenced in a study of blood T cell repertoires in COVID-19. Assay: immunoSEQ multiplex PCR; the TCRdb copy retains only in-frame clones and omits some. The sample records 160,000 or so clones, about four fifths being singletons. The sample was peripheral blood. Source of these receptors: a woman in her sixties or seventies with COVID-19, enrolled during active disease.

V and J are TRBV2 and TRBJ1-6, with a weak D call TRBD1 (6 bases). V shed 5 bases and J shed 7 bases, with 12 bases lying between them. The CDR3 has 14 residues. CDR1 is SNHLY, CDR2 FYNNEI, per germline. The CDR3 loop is CASSRDTRNSPLHF. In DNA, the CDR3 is TGTGCCAGCAGTAGGGACACGCGGAATTCACCCCTCCACTTT.

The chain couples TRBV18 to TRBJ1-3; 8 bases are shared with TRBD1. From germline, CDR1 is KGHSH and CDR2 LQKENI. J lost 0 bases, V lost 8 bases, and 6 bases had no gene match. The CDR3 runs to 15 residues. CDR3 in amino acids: CASAGQVNSGNTIYF. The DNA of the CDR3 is TGTGCCAGCGCGGGACAGGTAAACTCTGGAAACACCATATATTTT.

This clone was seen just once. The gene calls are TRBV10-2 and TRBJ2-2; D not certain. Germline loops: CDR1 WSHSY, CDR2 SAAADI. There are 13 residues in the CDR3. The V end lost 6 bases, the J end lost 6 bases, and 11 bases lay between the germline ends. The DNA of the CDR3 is TGCGCCAGCAGGCTAGGTTCCGCCGGGGAGCTGTTTTTT. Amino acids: CASRLGSAGELFF.

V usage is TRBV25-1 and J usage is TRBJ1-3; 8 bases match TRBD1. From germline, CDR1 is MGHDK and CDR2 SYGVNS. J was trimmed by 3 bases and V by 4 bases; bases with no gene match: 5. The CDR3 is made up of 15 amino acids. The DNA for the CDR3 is TGTGCCAGCAGTGTGTCAGGGGGCCTTGGAAACACCATATATTTT. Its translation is CASSVSGGLGNTIYF.

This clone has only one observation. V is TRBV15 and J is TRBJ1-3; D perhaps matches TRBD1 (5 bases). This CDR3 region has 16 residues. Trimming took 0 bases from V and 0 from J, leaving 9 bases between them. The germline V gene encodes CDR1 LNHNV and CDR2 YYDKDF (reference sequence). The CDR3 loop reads CATSRDAGNSGNTIYF. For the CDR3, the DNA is TGTGCCACCAGCAGAGACGCAGGGAACTCTGGAAACACCATATATTTT. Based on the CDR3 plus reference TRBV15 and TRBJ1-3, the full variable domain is DAMVIQNPRYQVTQFGKPVTLSCSQTLNHNVMYWYQQKSSQAPKLLFHYYDKDFNNEADTPDNFQSRRPNTSFCFLDIRSPGLGDTAMYLCATSRDAGNSGNTIYFGEGSWLTVV.

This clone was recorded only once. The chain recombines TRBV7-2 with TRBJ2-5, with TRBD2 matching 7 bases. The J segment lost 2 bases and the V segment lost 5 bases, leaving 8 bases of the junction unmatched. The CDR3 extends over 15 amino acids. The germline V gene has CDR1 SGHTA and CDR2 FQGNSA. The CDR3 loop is CASSPRLAEQETQYF. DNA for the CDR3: TGTGCCAGCAGCCCCCGACTAGCCGAACAAGAGACCCAGTACTTC.

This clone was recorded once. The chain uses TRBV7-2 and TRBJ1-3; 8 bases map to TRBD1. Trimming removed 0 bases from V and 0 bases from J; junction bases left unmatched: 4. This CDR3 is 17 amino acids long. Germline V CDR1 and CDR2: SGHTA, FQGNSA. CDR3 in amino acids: CASSLALGTGSGNTIYF. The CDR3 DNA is TGTGCCAGCAGCTTAGCGCTCGGGACAGGCTCTGGAAACACCATATATTTT.

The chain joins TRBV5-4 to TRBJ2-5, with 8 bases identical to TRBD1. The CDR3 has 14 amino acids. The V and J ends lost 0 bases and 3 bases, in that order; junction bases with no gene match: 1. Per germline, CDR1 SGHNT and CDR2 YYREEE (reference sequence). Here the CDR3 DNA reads TGTGCCAGCAGCTTGGTGGACAGGGAAGAGACCCAGTACTTC. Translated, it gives CASSLVDREETQYF. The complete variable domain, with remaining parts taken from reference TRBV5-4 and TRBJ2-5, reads ETGVTQSPTHLIKTRGQQVTLRCSSQSGHNTVSWYQQALGQGPQFIFQYYREEENGRGNFPPRFSGLQFPNYSSELNVNALELDDSALYLCASSLVDREETQYFGPGTRLLVL.

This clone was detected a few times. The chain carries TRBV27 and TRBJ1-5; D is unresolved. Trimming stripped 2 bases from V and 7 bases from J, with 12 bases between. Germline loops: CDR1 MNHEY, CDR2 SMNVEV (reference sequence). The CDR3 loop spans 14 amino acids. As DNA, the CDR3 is TGTGCCAGCAGTTTAAGTCGGGGTAAACAGCCCCAGCATTTT. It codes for CASSLSRGKQPQHF.

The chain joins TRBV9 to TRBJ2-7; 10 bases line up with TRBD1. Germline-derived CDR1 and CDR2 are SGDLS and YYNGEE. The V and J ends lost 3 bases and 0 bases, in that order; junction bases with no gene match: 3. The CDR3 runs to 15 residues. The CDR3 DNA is TGTGCCAGCAGCGGAGGACAGGGGGGCTCCTACGAGCAGTACTTC. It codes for CASSGGQGGSYEQYF.

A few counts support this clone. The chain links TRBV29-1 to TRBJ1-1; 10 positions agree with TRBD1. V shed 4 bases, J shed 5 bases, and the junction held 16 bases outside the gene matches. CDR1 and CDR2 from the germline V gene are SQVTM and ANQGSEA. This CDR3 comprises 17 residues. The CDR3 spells CSVANRQGATLGTEAFF. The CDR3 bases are TGCAGCGTTGCTAACCGACAGGGGGCGACTTTGGGGACTGAAGCTTTCTTT.

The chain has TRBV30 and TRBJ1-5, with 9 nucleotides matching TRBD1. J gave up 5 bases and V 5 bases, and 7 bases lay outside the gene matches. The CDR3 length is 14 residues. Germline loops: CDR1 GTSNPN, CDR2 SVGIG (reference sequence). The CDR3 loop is CAWGQGYEDQPQHF. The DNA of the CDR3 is TGTGCCTGGGGACAGGGGTATGAGGATCAGCCCCAGCATTTT.